One sample yielded the 16 T cell receptor beta chains listed below, sequenced in a study of cytomegalovirus exposure and HLA in healthy donors. The PCR made use of 60 Vbeta and 13 Jbeta primers. Libraries were prepared by immunoSEQ multiplex PCR; TCRdb keeps only in-frame clonotypes and omits some of them. The sample shows 120,000 to 150,000 clones, more than 75% of them seen only once. The sample comprised PBMCs. These TCRs come from a man between 40 and 49 years old in good health and CMV-seronegative.

The rearrangement links TRBV5-4 to TRBJ1-2; a weak D match, TRBD1 (5 bases). Germline CDR1 reads SGHNT; CDR2 reads YYREEE (reference sequence). This CDR3 contains 15 residues. V lost 0 bases to trimming and J lost 1 base, with 10 bases between them. CDR3 sequence reads: CASSLGDRLNYGYTF. The CDR3, as DNA: TGTGCCAGCAGCTTGGGTGACAGACTTAACTATGGCTACACCTTC.

This rearrangement joins TRBV21-1 to TRBJ2-5; the tabulated D call, TRBD1, remains unverified against the DNA. TRBV21-1 counts as a pseudogene. The CDR3 sequence is 17 residues long. The CDR3 loop reads CASSNPQGPSKQETQYF. CDR3 DNA sequence: TGTGCCAGCAGCAACCCTCAGGGGCCGAGTAAACAAGAGACCCAGTACTTC.

Here the CDR3 reads CASSLQGGLNSPLHF. The CDR3 DNA is TGTGCCAGCAGTTTGCAGGGGGGATTAAATTCACCCCTCCACTTT. The chain couples TRBV28 to TRBJ1-6, with 7 nucleotides matching TRBD1. CDR1 and CDR2 (germline): MDHEN, SYDVKM. V shed 3 bases and J 7 bases; nucleotides not matched to a gene: 6. CDR3 length: 15 amino acids.

This rearrangement joins TRBV28 to TRBJ1-5; possibly TRBD1 for D (6 bases). This CDR3 is 15 amino acids long. Germline CDR1 and CDR2: MDHEN and SYDVKM. Between the trimmed V and J ends, which lost 3 bases and 7 bases, there was a span of 16 bases. The CDR3 sequence: CASSFMGGRRQPQHF. The CDR3 DNA follows: TGTGCCAGCAGTTTTATGGGGGGGCGCCGACAGCCCCAGCATTTT.

In DNA, the CDR3 is TGTGCCAGCAGCTTAGCGGAAGGTCTCCGGGGGACCTTGATCACCGGGGAGCTGTTTTTT. It is translated as CASSLAEGLRGTLITGELFF. This chain connects TRBV7-8 to TRBJ2-2; a possible D gene is TRBD2 (6 bases). The V gene lost 0 bases and the J gene lost 4 bases, with 24 bases spanning the gap. This CDR3 spans 20 amino acids. Germline loops: CDR1 SGHVS, CDR2 FQNEAQ.

The chain joins TRBV28 to TRBJ1-5; the D gene is possibly TRBD1 (6 bases). Trimming took off 6 bases at V and 2 bases at J, with 20 bases between the two ends. Per the germline V gene, CDR1 is MDHEN and CDR2 is SYDVKM. The CDR3 is made up of 17 amino acids. The CDR3 DNA follows: TGTGCCAGCAGATCCCCCGGAATAGGGGGAGGCAATCAGCCCCAGCATTTT. It yields the protein CASRSPGIGGGNQPQHF.

The genes are TRBV4-3 and TRBJ2-1; tentative D call: TRBD2 (6 bases). CDR1 and CDR2 from the germline V gene are LGHNA and YSLEER. Between the trimmed V and J ends, which lost 1 base and 4 bases, there was a span of 11 bases. CDR3 size: 15 residues. The CDR3 reads CASSQVGGPYNEQFF. For the CDR3, the DNA is TGCGCCAGCAGCCAAGTAGGAGGGCCGTACAATGAGCAGTTCTTC.

This clone is a singleton in its sample. This chain joins TRBV10-3 and TRBJ1-6; unclear D gene. CDR3 size: 12 residues. Looked up from germline, CDR1 is ENHRY and CDR2 is SYGVKD. V was cut by 3 bases and J by 10 bases, with 7 bases left in between. CDR3 DNA sequence: TGTGCCATCAGTGACCTAGACTCACCCCTCCACTTT. Translating gives CAISDLDSPLHF.

The chain employs TRBV2 and TRBJ2-5; 11 bases align to TRBD1. Trimming took 6 bases from V and 5 from J; bases not matched to a gene: 8. CDR1 SNHLY and CDR2 FYNNEI come from the germline V gene. The CDR3 extends over 15 amino acids. DNA for the CDR3: TGTGCCAGCAGCGCCGGGACAGGGGGAGGGGAGACCCAGTACTTC. Residues: CASSAGTGGGETQYF.

The J gene is TRBJ1-4, the V gene TRBV13; D possibly corresponds to TRBD1 (6 bases). V was trimmed by 4 bases and J by 7 bases, leaving 13 bases between them. The CDR3 contains 14 residues. CDR1 and CDR2 (germline): PRHDT, FYEKMQ (reference sequence). The CDR3 DNA is TGTGCCAGCAGCTCACAGGGAAGCGGTGAAAAACTGTTTTTT. It codes for CASSSQGSGEKLFF.

Here the CDR3 reads CASSLTSGSWGGGEVDEQYF. CDR3 in DNA: TGTGCCAGCAGCTTAACCTCGGGCTCCTGGGGAGGGGGGGAGGTGGACGAGCAGTACTTC. This sequence joins TRBV9 and TRBJ2-7; TRBD2 might be the D (7 bases). CDR3 length: 20 residues. CDR1 is SGDLS and CDR2 is YYNGEE in the germline V gene. V dropped 4 bases and J dropped 5 bases, with 34 bases sitting between them.

The chain combines TRBV28 with TRBJ2-6; perhaps TRBD2 as D (6 bases). The CDR3 extends over 20 amino acids. V was clipped by 3 bases and J by 0 bases, with 21 bases between them. CDR1 is MDHEN, CDR2 SYDVKM, per germline. Written as DNA, the CDR3 is TGTGCCAGCAGTTTCGTGGGGTGGGGACTCTCCAGCTCTGGGGCCAACGTCCTGACTTTC. Protein sequence: CASSFVGWGLSSSGANVLTF.

The rearrangement joins TRBV18 to TRBJ1-1; no clear D gene. The CDR3 loop spans 14 amino acids. V was cut by 1 base and J by 1 base, with 7 bases left in between. Per the germline V gene, CDR1 is KGHSH and CDR2 is LQKENI. DNA of the CDR3: TGTGCCAGCTCACCACAAGAAGCGAACACTGAAGCTTTCTTT. This translates into CASSPQEANTEAFF.

The chain joins TRBV30 to TRBJ1-1; D is undetermined. This CDR3 comprises 13 residues. Trimming took 2 bases from V and 0 from J, leaving 7 bases between them. Germline CDR1 and CDR2: GTSNPN and SVGIG (reference sequence). The CDR3 bases are TGTGCCTGGAGTCGGGGTCTGAACACTGAAGCTTTCTTT. Amino acids: CAWSRGLNTEAFF.

The chain is built from TRBV6-5 and TRBJ2-7, with a tentative D call TRBD2 (5 bases). Trimming removed 6 bases at V and 3 bases at J, with 15 bases between. Germline V gene data show CDR1 as MNHEY and CDR2 as SVGAGI. The CDR3 sequence is 14 residues long. For the CDR3, the DNA is TGTGCCAGCAGCCGGGGAGCCCCCCGCTACGAGCAGTACTTC. As protein: CASSRGAPRYEQYF.

The V gene is TRBV10-3, the J gene TRBJ2-3; 7 nucleotides agree with TRBD2. The V and J ends lost 6 bases and 6 bases, in that order; junction bases with no gene match: 18. Germline V CDR1 and CDR2: ENHRY, SYGVKD. CDR3 length equals 17 residues. CDR3 in DNA: TGTGCCATCAGGGGGGGATTGGAGCGGGAAAACTTGGATACGCAGTATTTT. Its translation: CAIRGGLERENLDTQYF.